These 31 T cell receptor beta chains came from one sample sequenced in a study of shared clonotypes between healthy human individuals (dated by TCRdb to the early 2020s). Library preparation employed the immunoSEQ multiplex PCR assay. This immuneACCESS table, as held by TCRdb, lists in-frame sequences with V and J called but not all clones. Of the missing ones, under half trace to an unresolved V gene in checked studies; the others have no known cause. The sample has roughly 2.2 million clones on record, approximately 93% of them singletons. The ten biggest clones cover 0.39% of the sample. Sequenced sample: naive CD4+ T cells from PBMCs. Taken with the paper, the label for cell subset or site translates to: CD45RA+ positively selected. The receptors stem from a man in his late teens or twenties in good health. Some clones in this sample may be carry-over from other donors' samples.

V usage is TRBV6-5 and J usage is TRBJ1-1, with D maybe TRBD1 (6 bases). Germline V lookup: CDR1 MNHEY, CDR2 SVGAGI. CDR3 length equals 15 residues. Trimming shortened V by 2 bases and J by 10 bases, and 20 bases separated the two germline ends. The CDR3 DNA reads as TGTGCCAGCAGTTACGCCACAGGGACCCGCTTCAGAGCTTTCTTT. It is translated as CASSYATGTRFRAFF.

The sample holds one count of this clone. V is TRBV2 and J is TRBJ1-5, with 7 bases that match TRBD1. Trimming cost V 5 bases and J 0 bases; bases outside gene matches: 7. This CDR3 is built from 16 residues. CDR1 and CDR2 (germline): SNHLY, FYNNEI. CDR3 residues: CASSWDRTFSNQPQHF. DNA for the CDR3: TGTGCCAGCAGTTGGGACAGAACCTTTAGCAATCAGCCCCAGCATTTT.

The CDR3 sequence is CASSFRILAKTYEQYF. The CDR3 DNA reads as TGTGCCAGCAGTTTCCGGATACTAGCGAAGACCTACGAGCAGTACTTC. The J gene is TRBJ2-5, the V gene TRBV28; 7 bases agree with TRBD2. The J call may not be correct, given that the DNA end is closer to TRBJ2-7. This CDR3 has 16 residues. Germline lookup yields CDR1 MDHEN and CDR2 SYDVKM.

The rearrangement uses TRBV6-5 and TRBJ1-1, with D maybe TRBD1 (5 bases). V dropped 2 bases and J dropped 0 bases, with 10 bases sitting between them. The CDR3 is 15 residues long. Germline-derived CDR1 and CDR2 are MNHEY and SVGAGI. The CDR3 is CASSYAGNMNTEAFF. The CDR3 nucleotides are TGTGCCAGCAGTTACGCAGGGAACATGAACACTGAAGCTTTCTTT.

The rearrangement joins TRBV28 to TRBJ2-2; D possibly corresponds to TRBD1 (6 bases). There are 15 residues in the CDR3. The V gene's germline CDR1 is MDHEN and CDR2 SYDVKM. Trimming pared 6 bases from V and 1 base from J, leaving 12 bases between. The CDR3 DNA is TGTGCCAGCAGGACTGGGACAATGAACACCGGGGAGCTGTTTTTT. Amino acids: CASRTGTMNTGELFF.

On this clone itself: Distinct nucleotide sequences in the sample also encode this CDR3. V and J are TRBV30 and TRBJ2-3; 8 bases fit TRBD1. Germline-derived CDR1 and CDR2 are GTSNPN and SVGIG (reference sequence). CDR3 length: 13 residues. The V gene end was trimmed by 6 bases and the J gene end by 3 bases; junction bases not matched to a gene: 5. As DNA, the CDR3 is TGTGCCTGTGACAGGGGAAGGACAGATACGCAGTATTTT. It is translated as CACDRGRTDTQYF.

The chain's CDR3 is CASSVTGTSGIRGDEQFF. Written as DNA, the CDR3 is TGTGCCAGCAGCGTAACCGGGACTAGCGGCATTAGGGGGGATGAGCAGTTCTTC. The chain combines TRBV9 with TRBJ2-1, with 11 positions matching TRBD2. The V gene's germline CDR1 is SGDLS and CDR2 YYNGEE. The CDR3 totals 18 residues. Losses at the gene ends were 1 base for V and 8 bases for J; bases not matched to a gene: 14.

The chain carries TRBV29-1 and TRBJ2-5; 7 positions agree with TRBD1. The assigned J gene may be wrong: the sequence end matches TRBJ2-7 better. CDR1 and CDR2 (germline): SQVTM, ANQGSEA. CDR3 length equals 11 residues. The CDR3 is CSVATGVEQYF. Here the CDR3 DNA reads TGCAGCGTCGCAACAGGGGTCGAGCAGTACTTC.

CDR3 DNA: TGTGCCAGCAGCCCCCGACTAGCGGGAGACATCTACAATGAGCAGTTCTTC. Residues: CASSPRLAGDIYNEQFF. The chain joins TRBV9 to TRBJ2-1; 12 nucleotides match TRBD2. The ends lost 4 bases at V and 3 bases at J; junction bases unmatched: 8. This CDR3 is 17 amino acids long. Germline V lookup: CDR1 SGDLS, CDR2 YYNGEE. Looking up the rest from reference TRBV9 and TRBJ2-1 gives the full variable domain: DSGVTQTPKHLITATGQRVTLRCSPRSGDLSVYWYQQSLDQGLQFLIQYYNGEERAKGNILERFSAQQFPDLHSELNLSSLELGDSALYFCASSPRLAGDIYNEQFFGPGTRLTVL.

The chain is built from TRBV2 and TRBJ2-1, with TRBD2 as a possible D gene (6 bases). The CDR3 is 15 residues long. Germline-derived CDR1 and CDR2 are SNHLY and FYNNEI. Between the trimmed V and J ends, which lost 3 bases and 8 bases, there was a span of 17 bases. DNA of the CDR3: TGTGCCAGCAGTGATTGGGTAGCGGCCCAATATGAGCAGTTCTTC. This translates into CASSDWVAAQYEQFF.

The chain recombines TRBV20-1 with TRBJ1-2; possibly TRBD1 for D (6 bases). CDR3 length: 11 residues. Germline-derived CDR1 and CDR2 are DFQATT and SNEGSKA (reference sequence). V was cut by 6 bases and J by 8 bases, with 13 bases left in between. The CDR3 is CSARAGEGYTF. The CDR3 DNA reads TGCAGTGCGAGGGCAGGGGAAGGCTACACCTTC.

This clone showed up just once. The CDR3 reads CASSPGAYSNQPQHF. Written as DNA, the CDR3 is TGTGCCAGCAGTCCGGGAGCTTATAGCAATCAGCCCCAGCATTTT. The chain couples TRBV2 to TRBJ1-5; D is unclear. Germline V gives CDR1 SNHLY, CDR2 FYNNEI. CDR3 size: 15 residues. Trimming shortened V by 5 bases and J by 0 bases, and 11 bases separated the two germline ends.

CDR3 protein: CASSRSGAQETQYF. CDR3 DNA: TGTGCCAGCAGCCGTAGCGGGGCCCAAGAGACCCAGTACTTC. The rearrangement links TRBV9 to TRBJ2-5; 8 bases are shared with TRBD2. V lost 4 bases to trimming and J lost 1 base; unmatched junction nucleotides: 3. The germline V gene has CDR1 SGDLS and CDR2 YYNGEE. There are 14 residues in the CDR3.

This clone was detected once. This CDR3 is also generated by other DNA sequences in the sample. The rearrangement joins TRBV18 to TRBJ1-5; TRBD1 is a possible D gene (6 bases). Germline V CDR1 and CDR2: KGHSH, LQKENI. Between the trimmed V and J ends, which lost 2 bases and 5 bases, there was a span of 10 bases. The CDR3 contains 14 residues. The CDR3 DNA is TGTGCCAGCTCACCAGACAGGACCTATCAGCCCCAGCATTTT. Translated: CASSPDRTYQPQHF.

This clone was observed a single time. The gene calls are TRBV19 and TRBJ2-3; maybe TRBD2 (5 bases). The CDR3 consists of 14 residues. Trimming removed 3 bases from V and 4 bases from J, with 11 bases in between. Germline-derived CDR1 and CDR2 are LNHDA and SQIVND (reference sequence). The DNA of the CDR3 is TGTGCCAGTAGTATTCTGAGGGAGTCAGATACGCAGTATTTT. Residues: CASSILRESDTQYF. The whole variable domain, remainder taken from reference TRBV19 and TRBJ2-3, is DGGITQSPKYLFRKEGQNVTLSCEQNLNHDAMYWYRQDPGQGLRLIYYSQIVNDFQKGDIAEGYSVSREKKESFPLTVTSAQKNPTAFYLCASSILRESDTQYFGPGTRLTVL.

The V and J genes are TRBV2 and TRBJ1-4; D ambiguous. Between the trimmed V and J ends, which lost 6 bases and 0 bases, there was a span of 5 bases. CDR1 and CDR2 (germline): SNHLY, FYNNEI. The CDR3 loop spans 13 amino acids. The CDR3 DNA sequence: TGTGCCAGCAGCGGGGCAACTAATGAAAAACTGTTTTTT. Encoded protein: CASSGATNEKLFF.

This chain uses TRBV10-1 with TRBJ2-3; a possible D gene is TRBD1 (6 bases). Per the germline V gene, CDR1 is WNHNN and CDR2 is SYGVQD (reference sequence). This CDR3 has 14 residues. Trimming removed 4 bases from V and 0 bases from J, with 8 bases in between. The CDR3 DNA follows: TGCGCCAGCAGTGGGACAGAGAGCACAGATACGCAGTATTTT. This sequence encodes CASSGTESTDTQYF.

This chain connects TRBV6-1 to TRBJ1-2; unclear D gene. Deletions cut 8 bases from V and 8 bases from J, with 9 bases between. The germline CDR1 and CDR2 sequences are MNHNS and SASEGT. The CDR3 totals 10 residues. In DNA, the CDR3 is TGTGCCAGCCATCTGGGGGGCTACACCTTC. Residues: CASHLGGYTF.

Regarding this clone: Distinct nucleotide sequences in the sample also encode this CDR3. CDR3 bases: TGTGCCAGCTCACCACGAGAGACCCAGTACTTC. Translating gives CASSPRETQYF. The chain employs TRBV18 and TRBJ2-5, with D hard to call. This CDR3 region has 11 residues. V lost 1 base to trimming and J lost 4 bases, with 1 base between them. Germline V lookup: CDR1 KGHSH, CDR2 LQKENI.

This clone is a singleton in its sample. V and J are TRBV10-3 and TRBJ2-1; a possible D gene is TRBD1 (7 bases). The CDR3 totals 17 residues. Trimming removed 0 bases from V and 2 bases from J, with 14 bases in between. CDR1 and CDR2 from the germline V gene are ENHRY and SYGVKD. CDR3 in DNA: TGTGCCATCAGTGAGTCGGTCAGGGGGAGGACCTACAATGAGCAGTTCTTC. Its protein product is CAISESVRGRTYNEQFF.

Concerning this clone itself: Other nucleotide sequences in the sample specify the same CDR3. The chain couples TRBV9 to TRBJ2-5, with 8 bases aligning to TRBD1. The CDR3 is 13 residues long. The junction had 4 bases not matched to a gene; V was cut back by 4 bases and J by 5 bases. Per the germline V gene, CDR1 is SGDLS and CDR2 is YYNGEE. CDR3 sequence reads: CASSSRQGETQYF. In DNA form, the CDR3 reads TGTGCCAGCAGCTCTCGACAGGGGGAGACCCAGTACTTC.

CDR3 sequence: CASSLAGDEKLFF. CDR3 coding DNA: TGTGCCAGCAGCTTGGCAGGTGATGAAAAACTGTTTTTT. The J gene is TRBJ1-4, the V gene TRBV5-8; D gene uncertain. The CDR3 runs 13 residues. Trimming shortened V by 0 bases and J by 6 bases, and 6 bases separated the two germline ends. Germline values: CDR1 SGHTS, CDR2 YDEGEE. The variable domain in full, completed from reference TRBV5-8 and TRBJ1-4, reads EAGVTQSPTHLIKTRGQQATLRCSPISGHTSVYWYQQALGLGLQFLLWYDEGEERNRGNFPPRFSGRQFPNYSSELNVNALELEDSALYLCASSLAGDEKLFFGSGTQLSVL.

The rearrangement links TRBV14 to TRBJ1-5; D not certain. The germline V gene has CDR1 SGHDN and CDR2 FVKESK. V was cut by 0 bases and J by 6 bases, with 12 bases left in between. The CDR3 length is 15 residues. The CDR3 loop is CASSQEAGNCQPQHF. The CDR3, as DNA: TGTGCCAGCAGCCAAGAAGCAGGCAATTGTCAGCCCCAGCATTTT. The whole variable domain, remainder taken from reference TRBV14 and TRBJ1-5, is EAGVTQFPSHSVIEKGQTVTLRCDPISGHDNLYWYRRVMGKEIKFLLHFVKESKQDESGMPNNRFLAERTGGTYSTLKVQPAELEDSGVYFCASSQEAGNCQPQHFGDGTRLSIL.

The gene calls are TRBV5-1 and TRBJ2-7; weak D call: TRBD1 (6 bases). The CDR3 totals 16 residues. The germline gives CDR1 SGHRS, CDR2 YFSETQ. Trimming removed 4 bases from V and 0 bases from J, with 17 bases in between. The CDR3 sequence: CASSPGGQTTSYEQYF. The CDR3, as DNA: TGCGCCAGCAGCCCAGGAGGACAGACTACCTCCTACGAGCAGTACTTC.

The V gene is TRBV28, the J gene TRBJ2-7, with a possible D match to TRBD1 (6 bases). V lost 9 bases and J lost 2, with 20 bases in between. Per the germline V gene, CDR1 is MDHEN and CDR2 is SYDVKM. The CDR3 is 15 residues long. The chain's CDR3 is CASSTMRGRAYEQYF. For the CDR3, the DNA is TGTGCCAGTTCGACTATGAGGGGGAGAGCCTACGAGCAGTACTTC.

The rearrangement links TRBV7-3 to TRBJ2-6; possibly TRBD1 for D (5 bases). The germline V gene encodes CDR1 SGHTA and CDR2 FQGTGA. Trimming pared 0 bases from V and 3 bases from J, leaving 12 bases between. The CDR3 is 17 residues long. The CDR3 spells CASSLTTAGYGANVLTF. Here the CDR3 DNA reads TGTGCCAGCAGCTTAACGACAGCCGGCTATGGGGCCAACGTCCTGACTTTC.

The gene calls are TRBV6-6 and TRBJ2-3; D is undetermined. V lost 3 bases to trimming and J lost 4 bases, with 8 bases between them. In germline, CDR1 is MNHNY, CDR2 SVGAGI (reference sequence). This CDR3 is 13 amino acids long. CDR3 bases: TGTGCCAGCAGTTATAGACCCGCAGATACGCAGTATTTT. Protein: CASSYRPADTQYF.

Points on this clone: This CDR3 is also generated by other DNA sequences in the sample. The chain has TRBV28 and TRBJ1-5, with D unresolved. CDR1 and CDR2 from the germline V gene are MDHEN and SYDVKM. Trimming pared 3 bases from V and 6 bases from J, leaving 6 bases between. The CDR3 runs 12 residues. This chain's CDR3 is CASSFAGQPQHF. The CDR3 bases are TGTGCCAGCAGTTTTGCTGGTCAGCCCCAGCATTTT.

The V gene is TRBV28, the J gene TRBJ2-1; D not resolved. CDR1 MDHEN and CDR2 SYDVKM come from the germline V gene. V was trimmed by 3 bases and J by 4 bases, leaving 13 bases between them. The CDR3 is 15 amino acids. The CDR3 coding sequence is TGTGCCAGCAGTTTGATATCCTTCTCGTACAATGAGCAGTTCTTC. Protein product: CASSLISFSYNEQFF.

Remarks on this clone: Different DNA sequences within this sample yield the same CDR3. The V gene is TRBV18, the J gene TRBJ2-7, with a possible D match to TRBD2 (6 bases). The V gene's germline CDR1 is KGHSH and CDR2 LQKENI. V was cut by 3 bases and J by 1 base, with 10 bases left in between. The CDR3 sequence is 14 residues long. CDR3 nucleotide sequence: TGTGCCAGCTCACCCAAACGGGGGTCCTACGAGCAGTACTTC. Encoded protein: CASSPKRGSYEQYF.

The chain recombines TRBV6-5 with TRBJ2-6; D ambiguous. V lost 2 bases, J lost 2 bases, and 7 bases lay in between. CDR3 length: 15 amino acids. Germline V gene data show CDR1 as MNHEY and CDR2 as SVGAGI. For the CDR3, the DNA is TGTGCCAGCAGTTACAGGGTGGCTGGGGCCAACGTCCTGACTTTC. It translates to CASSYRVAGANVLTF.